These 13 T cell receptor beta chains came from one sample sequenced in a study of blood T cell repertoires in COVID-19. Libraries were prepared by immunoSEQ multiplex PCR; TCRdb keeps only in-frame clonotypes and omits some of them. The table lists approximately 50,000 clones, around 81% of them singletons. Sequenced: peripheral blood. The origin of the receptors is a man in his 70s with active COVID-19.

The chain is built from TRBV11-3 and TRBJ1-2; D perhaps matches TRBD1 (6 bases). Germline CDR1 and CDR2: SGHNT and YENEEA. The CDR3 consists of 13 residues. V lost 5 bases and J lost 7, with 14 bases in between. CDR3 DNA: TGTGCCAGCAGCATGCTACAGGGTGCTGGCTACACCTTC. This translates into CASSMLQGAGYTF.

The chain is built from TRBV24-1 and TRBJ2-5; D possibly corresponds to TRBD1 (6 bases). Trimming cost V 7 bases and J 5 bases, with 7 bases left between them. Germline CDR1 reads KGHDR; CDR2 reads SFDVKD. This CDR3 is built from 11 residues. CDR3 DNA sequence: TGTGCCACCAGCCAGGGGGAGACCCAGTACTTC. It is translated as CATSQGETQYF.

The CDR3 bases are TGTGCCAGCGGCCCGGACTGGCAGAGCTCCTACGAGCAGTACTTC. This sequence encodes CASGPDWQSSYEQYF. The genes are TRBV5-4 and TRBJ2-7; possibly TRBD2 for D (5 bases). Trimming took 7 bases from V and 0 from J, leaving 17 bases between them. Germline values: CDR1 SGHNT, CDR2 YYREEE (reference sequence). CDR3 size: 15 residues.

The chain combines TRBV9 with TRBJ2-2; 10 nucleotides align to TRBD1. The junction had 6 bases not matched to a gene; V was cut back by 3 bases and J by 4 bases. The length of the CDR3 is 16 residues. Germline-derived CDR1 and CDR2 are SGDLS and YYNGEE. The CDR3 coding sequence is TGTGCCAGCAGCGGCCAGACAGGGGGCGGCACCGGGGAGCTGTTTTTT. Protein sequence: CASSGQTGGGTGELFF.

The chain joins TRBV28 to TRBJ2-1; TRBD2 agrees at 16 bases. The CDR3 runs to 18 residues. The germline gives CDR1 MDHEN, CDR2 SYDVKM. The junction had 9 bases not matched to a gene; V was cut back by 9 bases and J by 1 base. The CDR3 bases are TGTGCCAGTATCCCGGGACTAGCGGGGGGGGTGTCCTACAATGAGCAGTTCTTC. It codes for CASIPGLAGGVSYNEQFF.

A word on this clone: At one of its ends the junction is not consistent with the germline gene, which may arise from a read error. The sample holds other DNA sequences that translate to the same CDR3. V usage is TRBV6-5 and J usage is TRBJ1-2; the D gene is possibly TRBD1 (5 bases). From germline, CDR1 is MNHEY and CDR2 SVGAGI. The CDR3 is 14 residues long. The CDR3 spells CASSYRNAGYGYTF. The CDR3 coding sequence is TGTGCTAGCAGTTACAGGAACGCAGGGTATGGCTACACCTTC.

The chain has TRBV7-8 and TRBJ1-4, with TRBD1 as a possible D gene (5 bases). CDR3 size: 18 residues. Germline CDR1 reads SGHVS; CDR2 reads FQNEAQ. The V end lost 3 bases, the J end lost 0 bases, and 17 bases lay between the germline ends. The chain's CDR3 is CASSLRRATGATNEKLFF. CDR3 in DNA: TGTGCCAGCAGCTTGCGCCGGGCAACAGGCGCAACTAATGAAAAACTGTTTTTT. Based on the CDR3 plus reference TRBV7-8 and TRBJ1-4, the full variable domain is GAGVSQSPRYKVAKRGQDVALRCDPISGHVSLFWYQQALGQGPEFLTYFQNEAQLDKSGLPSDRFFAERPEGSVSTLKIQRTQQEDSAVYLCASSLRRATGATNEKLFFGSGTQLSVL.

CDR3 residues: CASSPGGAGGNEQFF. DNA for the CDR3: TGTGCCAGCAGCCCCGGGGGAGCGGGGGGCAATGAGCAGTTCTTC. The gene calls are TRBV7-2 and TRBJ2-1; 9 bases map to TRBD2. Looked up from germline, CDR1 is SGHTA and CDR2 is FQGNSA. The CDR3 has 15 amino acids. The ends lost 5 bases at V and 6 bases at J; junction bases unmatched: 8.

The rearrangement uses TRBV7-2 and TRBJ2-7; 7 bases map to TRBD1. V gave up 4 bases and J gave up 2 bases; unmatched junction bases: 2. The CDR3 sequence is 13 residues long. Germline CDR1 SGHTA, CDR2 FQGNSA. In nucleotides, the CDR3 is TGTGCCAGCAGCTATGGGACAGCCTACGAGCAGTACTTC. Translating gives CASSYGTAYEQYF.

This clone has just one count. The J gene is TRBJ1-6, the V gene TRBV11-1, with a weak D call TRBD1 (5 bases). Germline CDR1 and CDR2: SGHAT and FQDESV (reference sequence). The CDR3 runs 14 residues. Trimming shortened V by 5 bases and J by 8 bases, and 13 bases separated the two germline ends. The CDR3 region has the DNA TGTGCCAGCAGCCAGACAGATGTGGATTCACCCCTCCACTTT. Protein product: CASSQTDVDSPLHF. Full variable domain (rest looked up from reference TRBV11-1 and TRBJ1-6): EAEVAQSPRYKITEKSQAVAFWCDPISGHATLYWYRQILGQGPELLVQFQDESVVDDSQLPKDRFSAERLKGVDSTLKIQPAELGDSAMYLCASSQTDVDSPLHFGNGTRLTVT.

The chain carries TRBV5-8 and TRBJ1-3; TRBD1 matches 8 bases. The CDR3 is made up of 15 amino acids. From germline, CDR1 is SGHTS and CDR2 YDEGEE. Trimming removed 4 bases from V and 2 bases from J; junction bases left unmatched: 5. The CDR3 is CASSPTGVAGNTIYF. In nucleotides, the CDR3 is TGTGCCAGCAGCCCGACAGGGGTGGCTGGAAACACCATATATTTT.

The chain is built from TRBV15 and TRBJ2-1; TRBD1 might be the D (5 bases). The length of the CDR3 is 17 residues. Per the germline V gene, CDR1 is LNHNV and CDR2 is YYDKDF (reference sequence). With 3 bases removed from V and 4 bases from J, the gap between germline ends came to 19 bases. DNA of the CDR3: TGTGCCACCAGCAGGTATAACCAGGGAAGACTTTACAATGAGCAGTTCTTC. Protein product: CATSRYNQGRLYNEQFF.

The CDR3 here is CASSLELNTEAFF. In nucleotides, the CDR3 is TGTGCCAGCAGCTTAGAGCTGAACACTGAAGCTTTCTTT. V gene TRBV7-8 combines with J gene TRBJ1-1; D not resolved. The V gene's germline CDR1 is SGHVS and CDR2 FQNEAQ. Trimming pared 1 base from V and 0 bases from J, leaving 3 bases between. The CDR3 runs 13 residues. The full variable domain, completed using reference TRBV7-8 and TRBJ1-1, is GAGVSQSPRYKVAKRGQDVALRCDPISGHVSLFWYQQALGQGPEFLTYFQNEAQLDKSGLPSDRFFAERPEGSVSTLKIQRTQQEDSAVYLCASSLELNTEAFFGQGTRLTVV.